Presented here are 20 T cell receptor beta chains from one specimen sequenced in a study of blood T cell repertoires in COVID-19. Clones were read by immunoSEQ multiplex PCR, and TCRdb kept only the in-frame ones, dropping some. The sample gives about 37,000 clones, 80% of which show up once; 13% to 15% is in the top ten. Source material: peripheral blood. Source of these receptors: a woman between 65 and 79 years old with acute or convalescent COVID-19.

This clone occurred many times. The CDR3 region is CASGGHGGRLAFPGNEQFF. The CDR3 DNA follows: TGTGCCAGCGGCGGGCATGGGGGGAGGCTTGCATTCCCAGGCAATGAGCAGTTCTTC. The chain carries TRBV27 and TRBJ2-1, with a tentative D call TRBD2 (6 bases). Germline assignment: CDR1 MNHEY and CDR2 SMNVEV (reference sequence). The CDR3 is 19 amino acids. Trimming stripped 8 bases from V and 6 bases from J, with 32 bases between.

This sequence joins TRBV15 and TRBJ2-3; weak D call: TRBD2 (6 bases). The CDR3 spans 13 residues. The V gene's germline CDR1 is LNHNV and CDR2 YYDKDF (reference sequence). The V and J ends lost 4 bases and 1 base respectively, with 6 bases between them. This CDR3 is CATSTGGTDTQYF. In nucleotides, the CDR3 is TGTGCCACCAGCACGGGGGGCACAGATACGCAGTATTTT.

The chain is built from TRBV12-5 and TRBJ2-5; 12 bases map to TRBD2. CDR3 length: 16 residues. The V segment lost 3 bases and the J segment 5 bases; nucleotides outside the gene matches: 7. Per the germline V gene, CDR1 is LGHNT and CDR2 is FRNRAP. The CDR3 coding sequence is TGTGCTAGTGGTTTCGGGACTAGCGGGCCAGTGGAGACCCAGTACTTC. It translates to CASGFGTSGPVETQYF. The entire variable domain, with the rest obtained from reference TRBV12-5 and TRBJ2-5, is as follows: DARVTQTPRHKVTEMGQEVTMRCQPILGHNTVFWYRQTMMQGLELLAYFRNRAPLDDSGMPKDRFSAEMPDATLATLKIQPSEPRDSAVYFCASGFGTSGPVETQYFGPGTRLLVL.

The gene calls are TRBV5-4 and TRBJ2-1; D may be TRBD2 (6 bases). The CDR3 loop spans 13 amino acids. Germline lookup yields CDR1 SGHNT and CDR2 YYREEE (reference sequence). The V and J ends lost 10 bases and 4 bases respectively, with 15 bases between them. CDR3 in amino acids: CALGRPSYNEQFF. For the CDR3, the DNA is TGTGCCCTGGGGAGGCCGTCTTACAATGAGCAGTTCTTC.

The rearrangement links TRBV7-2 to TRBJ2-7; perhaps TRBD2 as D (6 bases). The CDR3 runs 15 residues. V lost 1 base to trimming and J lost 0 bases, with 10 bases between them. Germline V lookup: CDR1 SGHTA, CDR2 FQGNSA. The CDR3 DNA sequence: TGTGCCAGCAGCTTAGTTGTTAGCGGCTCCTACGAGCAGTACTTC. Residues: CASSLVVSGSYEQYF.

This clone was detected a few times. The chain couples TRBV6-6 to TRBJ1-6; D is unresolved. The CDR3 covers 13 residues. Trimming cost V 6 bases and J 6 bases, with 9 bases left between them. The germline V gene encodes CDR1 MNHNY and CDR2 SVGAGI (reference sequence). Here the CDR3 reads CASRAGSNSPLHF. The DNA for the CDR3 is TGTGCCAGCAGAGCGGGGAGTAATTCACCCCTCCACTTT.

In its sample, this clone was seen once. The chain is built from TRBV5-1 and TRBJ2-3; TRBD2 aligns across 8 bases. V lost 0 bases, J lost 1 base, and 1 base stayed unmatched. The CDR3 contains 15 residues. CDR1 SGHRS and CDR2 YFSETQ come from the germline V gene. The CDR3 is CASSLALAGTDTQYF. DNA of the CDR3: TGCGCCAGCAGCTTGGCACTAGCGGGCACAGATACGCAGTATTTT. Full variable domain (missing parts from reference TRBV5-1 and TRBJ2-3): KAGVTQTPRYLIKTRGQQVTLSCSPISGHRSVSWYQQTPGQGLQFLFEYFSETQRNKGNFPGRFSGRQFSNSRSEMNVSTLELGDSALYLCASSLALAGTDTQYFGPGTRLTVL.

The rearrangement joins TRBV10-1 to TRBJ2-3; TRBD2 might be the D (5 bases). CDR3 length: 18 amino acids. Germline CDR1 is WNHNN and CDR2 is SYGVQD (reference sequence). The ends were cut back, 3 bases at V and 1 base at J, with 20 bases in the middle. CDR3: CASSEPGMRRGGTDTQYF. The DNA for the CDR3 is TGCGCCAGCAGTGAACCGGGGATGCGGAGAGGTGGCACAGATACGCAGTATTTT.

This chain uses TRBV25-1 with TRBJ1-1, with a weak D call TRBD1 (5 bases). The CDR3 extends over 12 amino acids. In germline, CDR1 is MGHDK, CDR2 SYGVNS. V shed 2 bases and J shed 11 bases, with 12 bases lying between them. The CDR3 DNA sequence: TGTGCCAGCAGTGAAGGGGCAGGGAGGGCTTTCTTT. This translates into CASSEGAGRAFF.

A few counts support this clone. The rearrangement joins TRBV15 to TRBJ1-5, with a weak D call TRBD1 (6 bases). The V gene lost 0 bases and the J gene lost 2 bases, with 11 bases spanning the gap. Looked up from germline, CDR1 is LNHNV and CDR2 is YYDKDF (reference sequence). The CDR3 has 16 amino acids. For the CDR3, the DNA is TGTGCCACCAGCAGAGATGCAGGGGACCGCAATCAGCCCCAGCATTTT. As protein: CATSRDAGDRNQPQHF.

This clone was seen repeatedly, ten times or more. The chain combines TRBV7-9 with TRBJ2-2, with D possibly being TRBD2 (5 bases). CDR1 is SEHNR, CDR2 FQNEAQ, per germline (reference sequence). The V end was cut by 6 bases, the J end by 7 bases, with 9 bases between. CDR3 length: 12 residues. CDR3 protein: CASRREGGELFF. The CDR3 DNA reads TGTGCCAGCAGGCGAGAGGGCGGGGAGCTGTTTTTT.

This chain uses TRBV7-9 with TRBJ2-5, with TRBD1 matching 7 bases. CDR1 is SEHNR and CDR2 is FQNEAQ in the germline V gene (reference sequence). With V trimmed by 1 base and J by 5 bases, 7 bases remained unmatched. The CDR3 runs to 15 residues. The CDR3: CASSLGVQGDETQYF. CDR3 sequence (DNA): TGTGCCAGCAGCTTAGGGGTGCAGGGGGATGAGACCCAGTACTTC.

The chain recombines TRBV2 with TRBJ2-7; TRBD2 matches at 7 bases. The trim removed 2 bases at V and 0 bases at J, leaving 4 bases unmatched. Looked up from germline, CDR1 is SNHLY and CDR2 is FYNNEI. This CDR3 has 15 residues. Here the CDR3 DNA reads TGTGCCAGCAGTGAATTTGGCGGGAGCTCCTACGAGCAGTACTTC. The encoded protein is CASSEFGGSSYEQYF.

The J gene is TRBJ2-7, the V gene TRBV6-2 or TRBV6-3; TRBD1 might be the D (5 bases). Trimming removed 5 bases at V and 4 bases at J, with 15 bases between. This CDR3 is 14 amino acids long. In germline, CDR1 is MNHEY, CDR2 SVGEGT. The CDR3 region is CASSNPQGKYEQYF. The CDR3, as DNA: TGTGCCAGCAGTAATCCGCAGGGAAAATACGAGCAGTACTTC.

The chain has TRBV5-1 and TRBJ2-1, with TRBD1 matching over 10 bases. The CDR3 extends over 15 amino acids. J lost 9 bases, V lost 4 bases, and 10 bases had no gene match. Germline lookup yields CDR1 SGHRS and CDR2 YFSETQ. CDR3 nucleotide sequence: TGCGCCAGCAGCCCCCGGACAGGGGGTGTCAGTGAGCAGTTCTTC. This codes for CASSPRTGGVSEQFF.

CDR3 residues: CASSRTGSTREAFF. The DNA of the CDR3 is TGTGCCAGCAGTAGGACAGGGAGTACCAGGGAAGCTTTCTTT. This chain connects TRBV27 to TRBJ1-1; 8 bases agree with TRBD1. This CDR3 has 14 amino acids. After removal of 5 bases from V and 8 bases from J, the junction contained 10 bases not matched to a gene. Looked up from germline, CDR1 is MNHEY and CDR2 is SMNVEV (reference sequence).

This clone was seen a single time. CDR3 in DNA: TGTGCCAGCACCCGGGGAGGTGGGACTAATGAAAAACTGTTTTTT. Protein: CASTRGGGTNEKLFF. The gene calls are TRBV5-5 and TRBJ1-4, with no clear D. The germline V and J ends were trimmed by 6 bases and 2 bases, with 14 bases remaining between them. Germline assignment: CDR1 SGHKS and CDR2 YYEKEE (reference sequence). There are 15 residues in the CDR3.

CDR3 residues: CASSRAGTGELFF. As DNA, the CDR3 is TGTGCCAGCAGCCGGGCGGGAACCGGGGAGCTGTTTTTT. V gene TRBV3-1 (or the pseudogene TRBV3-2) combines with J gene TRBJ2-2, with a weak D call TRBD2 (6 bases). The CDR3 contains 13 residues. Germline CDR1 is LGHDT and CDR2 is YNNKEL (reference sequence). Trimming removed 4 bases at V and 5 bases at J, with 8 bases between.

This clone has just a few counts. This chain links TRBV15 with TRBJ2-6; possibly TRBD2 for D (6 bases). Germline V CDR1 and CDR2: LNHNV, YYDKDF (reference sequence). Trimming shortened V by 3 bases and J by 0 bases, and 15 bases separated the two germline ends. This CDR3 is 18 amino acids long. As DNA, the CDR3 is TGTGCCACCAGCAGGGAGGGTGCAGTAAGCTCTGGGGCCAACGTCCTGACTTTC. Protein sequence: CATSREGAVSSGANVLTF.

The V and J genes are TRBV28 and TRBJ1-1; 8 bases are shared with TRBD1. The CDR3 covers 13 residues. Germline trimming cut 10 bases from V and 2 bases from J; bases unmatched to any gene: 6. Germline CDR1 MDHEN, CDR2 SYDVKM. This CDR3 is CAILDRGNTEAFF. Written as DNA, the CDR3 is TGTGCCATCCTCGACAGGGGTAACACTGAAGCTTTCTTT.